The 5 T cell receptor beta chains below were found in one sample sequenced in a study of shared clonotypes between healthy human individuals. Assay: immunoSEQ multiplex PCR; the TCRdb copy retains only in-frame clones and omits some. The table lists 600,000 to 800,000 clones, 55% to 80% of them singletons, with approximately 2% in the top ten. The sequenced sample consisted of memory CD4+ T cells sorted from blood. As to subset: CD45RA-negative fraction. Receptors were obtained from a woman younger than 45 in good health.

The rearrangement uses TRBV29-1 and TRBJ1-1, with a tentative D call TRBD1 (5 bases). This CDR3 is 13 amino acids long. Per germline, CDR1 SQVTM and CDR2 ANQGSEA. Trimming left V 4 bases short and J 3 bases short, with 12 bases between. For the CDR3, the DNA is TGCAGCGTTGGTAAGGGAGGGGACACTGAAGCTTTCTTT. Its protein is CSVGKGGDTEAFF.

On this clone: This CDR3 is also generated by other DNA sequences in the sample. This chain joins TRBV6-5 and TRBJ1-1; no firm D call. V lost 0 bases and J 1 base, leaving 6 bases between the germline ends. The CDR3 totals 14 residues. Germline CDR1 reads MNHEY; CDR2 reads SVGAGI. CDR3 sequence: CASSYSRGNTEAFF. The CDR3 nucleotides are TGTGCCAGCAGTTACTCCAGAGGGAACACTGAAGCTTTCTTT.

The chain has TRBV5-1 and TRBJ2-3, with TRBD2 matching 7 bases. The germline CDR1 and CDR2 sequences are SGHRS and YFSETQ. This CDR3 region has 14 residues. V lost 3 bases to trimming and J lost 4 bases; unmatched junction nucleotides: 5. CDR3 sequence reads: CASSSGAGADTQYF. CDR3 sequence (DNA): TGCGCCAGCAGCTCTGGGGCGGGAGCAGATACGCAGTATTTT.

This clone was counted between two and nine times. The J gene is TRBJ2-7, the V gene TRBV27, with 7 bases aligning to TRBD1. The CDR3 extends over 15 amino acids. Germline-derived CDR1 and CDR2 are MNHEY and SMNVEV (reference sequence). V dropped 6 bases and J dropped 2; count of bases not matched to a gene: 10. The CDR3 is CASSQTGFLTYEQYF. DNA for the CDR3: TGTGCCAGCAGCCAGACAGGGTTCCTTACCTACGAGCAGTACTTC.

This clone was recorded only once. The CDR3 coding sequence is TGTGCCAGCAGCCAAGAAGGATTCGGGCCCCACGAGCAGTACTTC. This translates into CASSQEGFGPHEQYF. The rearrangement uses TRBV4-2 and TRBJ2-7, with D unclear. This CDR3 is 15 amino acids long. Germline V gene data show CDR1 as LGHNA and CDR2 as YNFKEQ. V lost 0 bases, J lost 5 bases, and 14 bases lay in between.